This T cell receptor (beta chain) was profiled in a study of blood T cell repertoires in COVID-19. The method was immunoSEQ multiplex PCR; TCRdb's version includes in-frame clones alone and lacks a portion of them. Among roughly 160,000 clones listed, more than 85% were seen once. V was pared by 3 bases and J by 1 base, with 4 bases of the junction left unmatched. Looked up from germline, CDR1 is LNHDA and CDR2 is SQIVND (reference sequence). The CDR3 has 16 residues. The J gene is TRBJ2-1, the V gene TRBV19; 9 bases are a match to TRBD2. This clonotype was sampled from a middle-aged man with acute or convalescent COVID-19. Sequences were obtained from peripheral blood. The CDR3 reads CASSILTSGSYNEQFF. Written as DNA, the CDR3 is TGTGCCAGTAGTATCCTGACTAGCGGATCCTACAATGAGCAGTTCTTC.